These 17 T cell receptor beta chains were sequenced from one sample in a study of blood T cell repertoires in COVID-19. Clones were read by immunoSEQ multiplex PCR, and TCRdb kept only the in-frame ones, dropping some. Of fewer than 250,000 clones listed, 83% are singletons. Specimen: peripheral blood. The receptors originated from a human donor in a cohort sampled during active COVID-19.

The genes are TRBV7-2 and TRBJ2-6; possible D gene TRBD1, 5 bases. This CDR3 spans 16 amino acids. Germline V gene sequence: CDR1 SGHTA, CDR2 FQGNSA. The V gene lost 3 bases and the J gene lost 4 bases, with 13 bases spanning the gap. The CDR3 reads CASSLDSGSGANVLTF. In nucleotides, the CDR3 is TGTGCCAGCAGCTTGGATTCAGGGTCAGGGGCCAACGTCCTGACTTTC.

J is TRBJ2-7 and V is TRBV5-4; 8 bases align to TRBD1. The ends lost 5 bases at V and 4 bases at J; junction bases unmatched: 5. Germline V gives CDR1 SGHNT, CDR2 YYREEE (reference sequence). The CDR3 has 13 residues. CDR3 amino acids: CASSWTGHYEQYF. CDR3 DNA sequence: TGTGCCAGCAGTTGGACAGGGCATTACGAGCAGTACTTC.

This chain connects TRBV5-1 to TRBJ1-2, with 9 bases matching TRBD1. Germline V gives CDR1 SGHRS, CDR2 YFSETQ. Germline trimming cut 4 bases from V and 6 bases from J; bases unmatched to any gene: 7. The length of the CDR3 is 14 residues. In DNA, the CDR3 is TGCGCCAGCAGCGAACAGGGGGCGCGACATGGCTACACCTTC. This encodes CASSEQGARHGYTF. The variable domain in full, completed from reference TRBV5-1 and TRBJ1-2, reads KAGVTQTPRYLIKTRGQQVTLSCSPISGHRSVSWYQQTPGQGLQFLFEYFSETQRNKGNFPGRFSGRQFSNSRSEMNVSTLELGDSALYLCASSEQGARHGYTFGSGTRLTVV.

This rearrangement joins TRBV28 to TRBJ1-1, with TRBD1 as a possible D gene (6 bases). Germline V gene sequence: CDR1 MDHEN, CDR2 SYDVKM. V lost 4 bases and J lost 2, with 11 bases in between. The CDR3 contains 14 residues. DNA for the CDR3: TGTGCCAGCAGTTCCGGACAGACTAACACTGAAGCTTTCTTT. This sequence encodes CASSSGQTNTEAFF.

This chain connects TRBV9 to TRBJ2-6, with TRBD2 matching over 7 bases. Germline loops: CDR1 SGDLS, CDR2 YYNGEE. This CDR3 is 20 amino acids long. The trim removed 2 bases at V and 0 bases at J, leaving 14 bases unmatched. The DNA of the CDR3 is TGTGCCAGCAGCGTTCTCGGCAGGGAGGGACTCAGCTCTGGGGCCAACGTCCTGACTTTC. The encoded protein is CASSVLGREGLSSGANVLTF.

The V and J genes are TRBV11-2 and TRBJ2-4; 7 positions match TRBD1. CDR1 and CDR2 from the germline V gene are SGHAT and FQNNGV. This CDR3 is built from 14 residues. After removal of 2 bases from V and 9 bases from J, the junction contained 7 bases not matched to a gene. Here the CDR3 reads CASSLTGVDGIQYF. The CDR3 DNA follows: TGTGCCAGCAGCTTAACAGGGGTTGACGGCATTCAGTACTTC.

J is TRBJ1-5 and V is TRBV28, with 9 bases fitting TRBD1. The germline V gene encodes CDR1 MDHEN and CDR2 SYDVKM. The CDR3 runs to 15 residues. J lost 8 bases, V lost 2 bases, and 7 bases had no gene match. The CDR3 sequence: CASSLIRDRVEPQHF. DNA for the CDR3: TGTGCCAGCAGTTTAATCCGGGACAGGGTTGAGCCCCAGCATTTT.

The gene calls are TRBV9 and TRBJ2-7; a weak D match, TRBD2 (5 bases). Trimming pared 4 bases from V and 1 base from J, leaving 18 bases between. Germline V lookup: CDR1 SGDLS, CDR2 YYNGEE. There are 16 residues in the CDR3. The CDR3 DNA is TGTGCCAGCAGCCCGATCCGGGGTTTGGGGTCCTACGAGCAGTACTTC. Protein: CASSPIRGLGSYEQYF. Full variable domain (remainder filled in from reference TRBV9 and TRBJ2-7): DSGVTQTPKHLITATGQRVTLRCSPRSGDLSVYWYQQSLDQGLQFLIQYYNGEERAKGNILERFSAQQFPDLHSELNLSSLELGDSALYFCASSPIRGLGSYEQYFGPGTRLTVT.

This clone was seen a few times. The rearrangement links TRBV27 to TRBJ1-5, with a weak D call TRBD1 (5 bases). CDR1 and CDR2 (germline): MNHEY, SMNVEV (reference sequence). Trimming left V 5 bases short and J 4 bases short, with 15 bases between. The CDR3 contains 15 residues. In DNA, the CDR3 is TGTGCCAGCAGTGGGGATCGGACACGAAATCAGCCCCAGCATTTT. Translating gives CASSGDRTRNQPQHF.

The genes are TRBV28 and TRBJ2-2; maybe TRBD2 (6 bases). The V gene's germline CDR1 is MDHEN and CDR2 SYDVKM. The CDR3 totals 16 residues. The V and J ends lost 3 bases and 0 bases respectively, with 11 bases between them. The CDR3 nucleotides read TGTGCCAGCAGTTTTCTCGGGACTTCGAACACCGGGGAGCTGTTTTTT. It encodes CASSFLGTSNTGELFF.

This chain connects TRBV18 to TRBJ2-7, with 10 bases that match TRBD1. Looked up from germline, CDR1 is KGHSH and CDR2 is LQKENI. With V trimmed by 0 bases and J by 4 bases, 3 bases remained unmatched. CDR3 size: 15 residues. CDR3 amino acids: CASSPPRTGGYEQYF. The CDR3, as DNA: TGTGCCAGCTCACCACCACGGACAGGGGGTTACGAGCAGTACTTC.

CDR3 DNA: TGTGCCAGCAGTTACACGTCAGGTCAGCCCCAGCATTTT. Its translation is CASSYTSGQPQHF. V and J are TRBV6-5 and TRBJ1-5; unclear D gene. V was cut by 2 bases and J by 6 bases, with 8 bases left in between. Germline assignment: CDR1 MNHEY and CDR2 SVGAGI. The CDR3 is 13 amino acids.

This chain uses TRBV30 with TRBJ1-6, with 8 bases lining up with TRBD1. The length of the CDR3 is 14 residues. The V segment lost 1 base and the J segment 10 bases; nucleotides outside the gene matches: 6. The germline V gene encodes CDR1 GTSNPN and CDR2 SVGIG (reference sequence). CDR3 protein: CAWSAGQVTSPLHF. The CDR3 DNA reads as TGTGCCTGGAGTGCGGGACAGGTAACATCACCCCTCCACTTT.

V usage is TRBV9 and J usage is TRBJ1-1; a possible D gene is TRBD1 (5 bases). The germline CDR1 and CDR2 sequences are SGDLS and YYNGEE. The CDR3 length is 15 residues. Trimming took off 1 base at V and 2 bases at J, with 12 bases between the two ends. The CDR3 loop reads CASSVIAGGNTEAFF. DNA of the CDR3: TGTGCCAGCAGCGTAATAGCGGGGGGTAACACTGAAGCTTTCTTT.

This clone showed up just once. This sequence joins TRBV3-1 (or the pseudogene TRBV3-2) and TRBJ1-2; no definite D call. The CDR3 consists of 15 residues. The V end was cut by 6 bases, the J end by 4 bases, with 18 bases between. Germline-derived CDR1 and CDR2 are LGHDT and YNNKEL (reference sequence). The DNA of the CDR3 is TGTGCCAGCAGAGGCGCCCTGGGCGTGGGCTATGGCTACACCTTC. This encodes CASRGALGVGYGYTF.

The CDR3 loop is CASSQVWGDGSLITSRGPTEAFF. The CDR3, as DNA: TGTGCCAGCAGCCAAGTGTGGGGGGACGGAAGTCTAATAACTTCCAGGGGGCCCACTGAAGCTTTCTTT. V gene TRBV3-1 (or the pseudogene TRBV3-2) combines with J gene TRBJ1-1; 8 nucleotides align to TRBD1. This CDR3 has 23 amino acids. Trimming took 1 base from V and 4 from J; bases not matched to a gene: 29. Per germline, CDR1 LGHDT and CDR2 YNNKEL (reference sequence).

This chain joins TRBV28 and TRBJ2-1; a weak D match, TRBD2 (6 bases). The CDR3 runs 13 residues. The V and J ends lost 0 bases and 6 bases respectively, with 6 bases between them. Per germline, CDR1 MDHEN and CDR2 SYDVKM. CDR3 region: CASSLWEGNEQFF. The CDR3 DNA sequence: TGTGCCAGCAGTTTATGGGAGGGCAATGAGCAGTTCTTC. Full variable domain (rest looked up from reference TRBV28 and TRBJ2-1): DVKVTQSSRYLVKRTGEKVFLECVQDMDHENMFWYRQDPGLGLRLIYFSYDVKMKEKGDIPEGYSVSREKKERFSLILESASTNQTSMYLCASSLWEGNEQFFGPGTRLTVL.